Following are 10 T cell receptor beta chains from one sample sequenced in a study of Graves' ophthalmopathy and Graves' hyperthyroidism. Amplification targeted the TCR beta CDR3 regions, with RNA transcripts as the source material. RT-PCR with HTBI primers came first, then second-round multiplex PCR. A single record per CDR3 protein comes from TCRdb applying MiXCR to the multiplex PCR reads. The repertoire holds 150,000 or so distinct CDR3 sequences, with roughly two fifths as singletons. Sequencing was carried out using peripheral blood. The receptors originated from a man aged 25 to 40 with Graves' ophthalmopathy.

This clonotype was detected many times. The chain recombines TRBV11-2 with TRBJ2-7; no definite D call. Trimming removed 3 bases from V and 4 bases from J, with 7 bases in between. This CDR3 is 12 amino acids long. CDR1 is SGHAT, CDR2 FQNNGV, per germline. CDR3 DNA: TGTGCCAGCAGCTTCCGTCGATACGAGCAGTACTTC. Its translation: CASSFRRYEQYF.

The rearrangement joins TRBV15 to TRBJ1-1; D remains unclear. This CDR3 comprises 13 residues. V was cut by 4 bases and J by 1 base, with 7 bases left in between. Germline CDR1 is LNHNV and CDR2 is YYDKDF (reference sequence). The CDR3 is CATSTEENTEAFF. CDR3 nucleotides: TGTGCCACCAGCACTGAAGAGAACACTGAAGCTTTCTTT.

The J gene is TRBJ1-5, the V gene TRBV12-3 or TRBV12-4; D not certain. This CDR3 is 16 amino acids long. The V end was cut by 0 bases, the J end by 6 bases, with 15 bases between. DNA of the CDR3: TGTGCCAGCAGTTTAGCGGCCGGATCCGAGGGTCAGCCCCAGCATTTT. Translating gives CASSLAAGSEGQPQHF.

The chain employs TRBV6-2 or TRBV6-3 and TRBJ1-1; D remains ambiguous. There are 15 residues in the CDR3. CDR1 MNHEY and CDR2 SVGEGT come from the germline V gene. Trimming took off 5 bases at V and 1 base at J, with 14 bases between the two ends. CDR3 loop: CASSPVRETNTEAFF. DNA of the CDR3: TGTGCCAGCAGTCCCGTCCGGGAAACGAACACTGAAGCTTTCTTT.

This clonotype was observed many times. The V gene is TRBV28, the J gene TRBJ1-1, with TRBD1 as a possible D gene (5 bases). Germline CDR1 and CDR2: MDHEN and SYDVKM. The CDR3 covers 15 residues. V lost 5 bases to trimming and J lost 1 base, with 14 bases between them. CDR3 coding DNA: TGTGCCAGCAGTCCCTCCGGGGGGGGGAACACTGAAGCTTTCTTT. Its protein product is CASSPSGGGNTEAFF.

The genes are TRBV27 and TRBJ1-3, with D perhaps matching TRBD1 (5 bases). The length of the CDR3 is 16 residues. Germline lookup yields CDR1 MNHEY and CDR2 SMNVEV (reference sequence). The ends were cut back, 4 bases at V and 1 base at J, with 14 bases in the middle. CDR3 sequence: CASSSRTIRSGNTIYF. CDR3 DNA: TGTGCCAGCAGTTCCCGGACAATACGATCTGGAAACACCATATATTTT.

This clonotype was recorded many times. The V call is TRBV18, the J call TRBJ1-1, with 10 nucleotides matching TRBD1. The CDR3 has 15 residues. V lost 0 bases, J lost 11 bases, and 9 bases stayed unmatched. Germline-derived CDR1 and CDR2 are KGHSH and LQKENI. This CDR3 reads CASSPPWGGTGDAFF. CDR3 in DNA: TGTGCCAGCTCACCACCGTGGGGTGGGACAGGGGACGCTTTCTTT.

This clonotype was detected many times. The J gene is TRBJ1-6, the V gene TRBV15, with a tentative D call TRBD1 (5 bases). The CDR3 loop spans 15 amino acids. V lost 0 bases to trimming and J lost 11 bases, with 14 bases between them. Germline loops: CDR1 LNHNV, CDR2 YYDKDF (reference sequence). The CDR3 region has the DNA TGTGCCACCAGCAGAGATCTGGGCAGGGTGGCACCCCTCCACTTT. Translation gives CATSRDLGRVAPLHF.

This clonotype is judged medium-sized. CDR3 loop: CASSDNVNYGYTF. In DNA, the CDR3 is TGTGCCAGCAGCGATAATGTGAACTATGGCTACACCTTC. The chain employs TRBV6-2 or TRBV6-3 and TRBJ1-2; no clear D gene. V was pared by 6 bases and J by 2 bases, with 10 bases between. Looked up from germline, CDR1 is MNHEY and CDR2 is SVGEGT. This CDR3 contains 13 residues.

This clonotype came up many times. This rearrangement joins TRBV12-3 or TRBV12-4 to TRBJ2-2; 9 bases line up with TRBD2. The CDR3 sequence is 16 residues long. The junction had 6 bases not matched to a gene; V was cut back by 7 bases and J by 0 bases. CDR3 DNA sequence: TGTGCCAGCACCGATAGCGGGGGTACGAACACCGGGGAGCTGTTTTTT. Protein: CASTDSGGTNTGELFF.